This paragraph covers one T cell receptor (beta chain) sequence. Original processing notes: Estimation of nucleated cell counts was performed using reference gene primer amplification. Only in-frame clones appear in the TCRdb table, and some are missing; sequencing was by immunoSEQ multiplex PCR. That table gives V, J and clone size, and the DNA gave D and trimming. This sample has 120,000 to 150,000 clones, with over 80% found just once. This entry belongs to a study of blood T cell repertoires in COVID-19. Deletions cut 7 bases from V and 7 bases from J, with 8 bases between. The CDR3 runs to 11 residues. Germline V gene sequence: CDR1 MNHEY, CDR2 SVGAGI.

The source is a woman aged 50 to 60 who had been exposed to COVID-19. The sample taken for sequencing was PBMCs or T cells enriched from blood (not recorded which). This chain links TRBV6-5 with TRBJ2-4, with D hard to call. The chain's CDR3 is CASTGRNIQYF. In DNA form, the CDR3 reads TGTGCCAGCACCGGTCGGAACATTCAGTACTTC.